Listed here are 24 T cell receptor beta chains from one sample, sequenced in a study of T cell responses to AZD1222 COVID-19 vaccine (dated by TCRdb to about 2021). Libraries were prepared through the immunoSEQ multiplex PCR assay. Sourced from immuneACCESS, this table was stored by TCRdb with only in-frame sequences that have V and J called. A share of the clones is absent; for the studies checked, an unresolved V gene accounts for under half, and the remainder has no known explanation. The sample table holds under 200,000 clones, of which roughly nine tenths were seen once. Less than 1.6% of the sample goes to the ten largest clones. The sample's time point, from its label and the paper: baseline before first vaccination. Here the sequenced sample was peripheral blood, taken on day 0 of AZD1222 vaccination. The receptor set was obtained from an adult in good health.

V gene TRBV28 combines with J gene TRBJ2-7, with 10 nucleotides matching TRBD1. The CDR3 covers 15 residues. V was pared by 5 bases and J by 8 bases, with 12 bases of the junction left unmatched. Germline V gene sequence: CDR1 MDHEN, CDR2 SYDVKM. The CDR3 spells CASSPPRQGAIKQYF. DNA of the CDR3: TGTGCCAGCAGTCCACCTCGACAGGGGGCGATTAAGCAGTACTTC.

V gene TRBV9 combines with J gene TRBJ2-4, with a possible D match to TRBD2 (6 bases). This CDR3 has 16 residues. Germline CDR1 and CDR2: SGDLS and YYNGEE. Trimming removed 3 bases from V and 6 bases from J, with 19 bases in between. DNA for the CDR3: TGTGCCAGCAGCGCGGGGACTTCCCCTCCTTCAAACATTCAGTACTTC. It yields the protein CASSAGTSPPSNIQYF.

The chain joins TRBV19 to TRBJ1-5; possibly TRBD1 for D (5 bases). The CDR3 extends over 15 amino acids. Germline values: CDR1 LNHDA, CDR2 SQIVND (reference sequence). Trimming pared 3 bases from V and 0 bases from J, leaving 9 bases between. In DNA form, the CDR3 reads TGTGCCAGTAGTATGGGGGTGTATAGCAATCAGCCCCAGCATTTT. Its translation is CASSMGVYSNQPQHF.

The rearrangement joins TRBV3-1 (or the pseudogene TRBV3-2) to TRBJ2-5, with D uncertain. V lost 1 base and J lost 4, with 10 bases in between. The CDR3 consists of 14 residues. CDR1 and CDR2 from the germline V gene are LGHDT and YNNKEL (reference sequence). This CDR3 reads CASSQVPRRETQYF. The DNA of the CDR3 is TGTGCCAGCAGCCAAGTACCTCGAAGAGAGACCCAGTACTTC.

The chain is built from TRBV6-6 and TRBJ2-2, with 9 nucleotides matching TRBD1. Germline V gene data show CDR1 as MNHNY and CDR2 as SVGAGI (reference sequence). This CDR3 spans 16 amino acids. The J segment lost 6 bases and the V segment lost 5 bases, leaving 10 bases of the junction unmatched. The CDR3 sequence: CASSGRDRVLSGELFF. CDR3 coding DNA: TGTGCCAGCAGTGGCCGGGACAGGGTGTTATCCGGGGAGCTGTTTTTT.

J is TRBJ2-7 and V is TRBV19; D might be TRBD1 or TRBD2, each matching 6 bases. There are 17 residues in the CDR3. The V end was cut by 6 bases, the J end by 0 bases, with 21 bases between. Germline V gives CDR1 LNHDA, CDR2 SQIVND (reference sequence). The CDR3 here is CASSRGQGSGSSYEQYF. In DNA form, the CDR3 reads TGTGCCAGTAGCCGGGGGCAGGGGTCGGGGAGCTCCTACGAGCAGTACTTC. Full variable domain (missing parts from reference TRBV19 and TRBJ2-7): DGGITQSPKYLFRKEGQNVTLSCEQNLNHDAMYWYRQDPGQGLRLIYYSQIVNDFQKGDIAEGYSVSREKKESFPLTVTSAQKNPTAFYLCASSRGQGSGSSYEQYFGPGTRLTVT.

The chain carries TRBV28 and TRBJ1-4, with D possibly being TRBD1 (6 bases). V gave up 4 bases and J gave up 5 bases, with 14 bases separating them. This CDR3 is built from 15 residues. The germline V gene encodes CDR1 MDHEN and CDR2 SYDVKM. The DNA of the CDR3 is TGTGCCAGCAGTTCATTAGGGGGTGTGAATGAAAAACTGTTTTTT. Protein product: CASSSLGGVNEKLFF.

CDR3 nucleotides: TGTGCCAGCAGTGGGGGAGTCAATTCACCCCTCCACTTT. Translating gives CASSGGVNSPLHF. The chain recombines TRBV6-4 with TRBJ1-6, with unresolved D. The CDR3 has 13 amino acids. The germline gives CDR1 MRHNA, CDR2 SNTAGT. The V end lost 4 bases, the J end lost 7 bases, and 8 bases lay between the germline ends.

The chain recombines TRBV7-2 with TRBJ2-7; 7 nucleotides align to TRBD1. CDR1 and CDR2 from the germline V gene are SGHTA and FQGNSA. CDR3 size: 14 residues. Trimming cost V 1 base and J 2 bases; bases outside gene matches: 2. CDR3 region: CASSLERGPYEQYF. CDR3 bases: TGTGCCAGCAGCTTAGAAAGGGGGCCCTACGAGCAGTACTTC.

The chain recombines TRBV5-4 with TRBJ2-3; a possible D gene is TRBD2 (5 bases). The CDR3 covers 15 residues. The V and J ends lost 3 bases and 0 bases respectively, with 11 bases between them. Per the germline V gene, CDR1 is SGHNT and CDR2 is YYREEE (reference sequence). Written as DNA, the CDR3 is TGTGCCAGCAGCTATCTAGCCGCGAGCACAGATACGCAGTATTTT. Its protein product is CASSYLAASTDTQYF.

The V and J genes are TRBV10-2 and TRBJ1-2, with D tentatively TRBD1 (5 bases). V was cut by 0 bases and J by 2 bases, with 7 bases left in between. Germline loops: CDR1 WSHSY, CDR2 SAAADI. This CDR3 spans 14 amino acids. CDR3 loop: CASSESRQNYGYTF. The CDR3, as DNA: TGCGCCAGCAGTGAGTCTAGACAGAACTATGGCTACACCTTC.

This chain uses TRBV21-1 with TRBJ2-3; no DNA check was done on the table's D call, TRBD2. TRBV21-1 is described as a pseudogene. The CDR3 runs to 14 residues. The CDR3 loop reads CASRVVLDSDTQYF. The CDR3 DNA reads as TGTGCCAGCAGGGTCGTATTAGATTCAGATACGCAGTATTTT.

The J gene is TRBJ2-1, the V gene TRBV4-1; TRBD2 aligns across 7 bases. This CDR3 is 14 amino acids long. The J segment lost 12 bases and the V segment lost 4 bases, leaving 12 bases of the junction unmatched. Germline V lookup: CDR1 MGHRA, CDR2 YSYEKL. As DNA, the CDR3 is TGCGCCAGCAGCCCGTCGGGGGGACGGGGTGGGCAGTTCTTC. Its translation is CASSPSGGRGGQFF.

The rearrangement uses TRBV27 and TRBJ1-6; D remains unclear. Germline CDR1 and CDR2: MNHEY and SMNVEV (reference sequence). There are 18 residues in the CDR3. V dropped 7 bases and J dropped 0 bases, with 19 bases sitting between them. CDR3 DNA: TGTGCCAGCACCCCTCTAAGGTACAGAAGCTCCTATAATTCACCCCTCCACTTT. This gives the protein CASTPLRYRSSYNSPLHF.

This chain uses TRBV7-9 with TRBJ1-6; D unclear. Trimming took 4 bases from V and 8 from J, leaving 9 bases between them. Germline V lookup: CDR1 SEHNR, CDR2 FQNEAQ (reference sequence). The CDR3 sequence is 13 residues long. The CDR3 region has the DNA TGTGCCAGCAGCTCGGTTTATGATTCACCCCTCCACTTT. It translates to CASSSVYDSPLHF.

The chain has TRBV6-5 and TRBJ1-1; D gene unclear. V was shortened by 0 bases and J by 0 bases, with 11 bases between the two germline ends. This CDR3 spans 16 amino acids. CDR1 MNHEY and CDR2 SVGAGI come from the germline V gene. The CDR3 reads CASSYSIRRLNTEAFF. CDR3 bases: TGTGCCAGCAGTTACTCGATACGGAGATTGAACACTGAAGCTTTCTTT.

This clone has only one observation. V and J are TRBV4-1 and TRBJ1-6; D call uncertain. V lost 1 base to trimming and J lost 10 bases, with 8 bases between them. This CDR3 spans 13 amino acids. Germline assignment: CDR1 MGHRA and CDR2 YSYEKL. The CDR3 DNA is TGCGCCAGCAGCCAAGCTTCGGAATCACCCCTCCACTTT. Amino acid sequence: CASSQASESPLHF.

The chain carries TRBV15 and TRBJ1-5; a weak D match, TRBD1 (6 bases). The V end was cut by 3 bases, the J end by 5 bases, with 11 bases between. CDR3 size: 14 residues. CDR1 is LNHNV, CDR2 YYDKDF, per germline (reference sequence). CDR3 amino acids: CATSRGAGDQPQHF. Written as DNA, the CDR3 is TGTGCCACCAGCAGGGGTGCAGGGGATCAGCCCCAGCATTTT.

The V and J genes are TRBV7-2 and TRBJ1-5, with no clear D. The CDR3 runs to 13 residues. V lost 5 bases to trimming and J lost 5 bases, with 10 bases between them. Germline values: CDR1 SGHTA, CDR2 FQGNSA. The CDR3 sequence is CASSRALDQPQHF. CDR3 coding DNA: TGTGCCAGCAGCAGGGCCCTCGATCAGCCCCAGCATTTT. Together with reference TRBV7-2 and TRBJ1-5, the CDR3 gives the full variable domain: GAGVSQSPSNKVTEKGKDVELRCDPISGHTALYWYRQSLGQGLEFLIYFQGNSAPDKSGLPSDRFSAERTGGSVSTLTIQRTQQEDSAVYLCASSRALDQPQHFGDGTRLSIL.

The rearrangement joins TRBV9 to TRBJ1-5; the D is unclear. The germline V gene has CDR1 SGDLS and CDR2 YYNGEE. The V end was cut by 6 bases, the J end by 7 bases, with 11 bases between. The CDR3 runs to 12 residues. The CDR3 DNA follows: TGTGCCAGCATAGATAGCTCCCAGCCCCAGCATTTT. This codes for CASIDSSQPQHF.

The rearrangement uses TRBV18 and TRBJ1-2, with D unresolved. Germline V lookup: CDR1 KGHSH, CDR2 LQKENI. The length of the CDR3 is 15 residues. Trimming took off 0 bases at V and 3 bases at J, with 11 bases between the two ends. The chain's CDR3 is CASSPPASRDYGYTF. CDR3 coding DNA: TGTGCCAGCTCACCACCGGCCAGTCGTGACTATGGCTACACCTTC.

Here the CDR3 DNA reads TGTGCCAGCAGCTCCCTCGGGGTATTACTCGGCTATGGCTACACCTTC. Protein product: CASSSLGVLLGYGYTF. The chain combines TRBV6-2 or TRBV6-3 with TRBJ1-2, with D unclear. The CDR3 totals 16 residues. Germline-derived CDR1 and CDR2 are MNHEY and SVGEGT. V lost 6 bases, J lost 4 bases, and 21 bases lay in between.

This chain joins TRBV5-8 and TRBJ1-6; tentative D call: TRBD1 (6 bases). Germline-derived CDR1 and CDR2 are SGHTS and YDEGEE. The length of the CDR3 is 16 residues. V was cut by 4 bases and J by 6 bases, with 17 bases left in between. The CDR3 sequence: CASSLYLQGLNSPLHF. The CDR3 DNA is TGTGCCAGCAGCCTGTACCTGCAGGGGCTTAATTCACCCCTCCACTTT.

This chain links TRBV6-5 with TRBJ1-5, with D maybe TRBD1 (5 bases). The germline gives CDR1 MNHEY, CDR2 SVGAGI. The CDR3 runs 15 residues. V lost 7 bases to trimming and J lost 2 bases, with 15 bases between them. Here the CDR3 reads CASIEGWLRNQPQHF. In nucleotides, the CDR3 is TGTGCCAGCATCGAGGGGTGGCTGCGCAATCAGCCCCAGCATTTT.